Given below is one T cell receptor (beta chain) in context. Trimming pared 3 bases from V and 0 bases from J, leaving 11 bases between. The CDR3 has 15 amino acids. Germline CDR1 is LNHDA and CDR2 is SQIVND (reference sequence). Preparation of the TCRbeta library used unique molecular identifiers. TCRdb itself ran the PCR reads through MiXCR, one entry per CDR3 protein. This sample yields about 610,000 distinct CDR3 sequences, of which roughly a tenth are seen a single time; 4% to 5% belongs to the top ten. These data belong to a study of T-cell reconstitution after alpha-beta-depleted transplantation in children.

The chain uses TRBV19 and TRBJ1-1, with D perhaps TRBD1 (5 bases). The sequence was collected from a human donor who donated a stem cell graft to a child with acute myeloid leukemia. The sequencing used PBMCs from the stem cell graft donor, collected from the stem cell graft. The CDR3 DNA sequence: TGTGCCAGTAGTATTCTAGGAGGGGTGAACACTGAAGCTTTCTTT. Its protein is CASSILGGVNTEAFF.